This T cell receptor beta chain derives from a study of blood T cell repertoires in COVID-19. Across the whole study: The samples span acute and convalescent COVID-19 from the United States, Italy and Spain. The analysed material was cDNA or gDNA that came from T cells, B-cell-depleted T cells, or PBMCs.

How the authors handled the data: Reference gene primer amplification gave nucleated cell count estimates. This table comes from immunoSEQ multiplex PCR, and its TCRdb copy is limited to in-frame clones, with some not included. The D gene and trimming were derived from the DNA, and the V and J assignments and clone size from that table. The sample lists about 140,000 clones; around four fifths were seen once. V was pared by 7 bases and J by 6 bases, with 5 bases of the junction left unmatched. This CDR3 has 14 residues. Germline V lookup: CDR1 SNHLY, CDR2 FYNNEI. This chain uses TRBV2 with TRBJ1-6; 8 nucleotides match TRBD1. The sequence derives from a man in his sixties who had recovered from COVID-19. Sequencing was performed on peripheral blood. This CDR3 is CASILTGANSPLHF. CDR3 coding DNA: TGTGCCAGCATCTTGACAGGGGCTAATTCACCCCTCCACTTT.